This TCR beta chain was sequenced for a study of shared clonotypes between healthy human individuals. To note about this clone: Antigen specificity is unknown.

Study-level points and caveats: The rarefaction results pointed to incomplete sorted-subset sequencing despite large depth.

CDR3 size: 14 residues. The V gene's germline CDR1 is MNHNS and CDR2 SASEGT. With 6 bases removed from V and 3 bases from J, the gap between germline ends came to 14 bases. Original handling: Junction-only immunoSEQ sequences carried no quality scores, so filtering differed. The data were produced by immunoSEQ multiplex PCR, yet TCRdb's version contains in-frame clones alone and is incomplete. V and J calls and clone size come straight from that table; D and trimming were deduced from the DNA. The sample carries 850,000 to 1,100,000 clones, approximately 77% recorded once. This TCR came from a man between 18 and 29 years old in good health. Some clones in this sample may be carry-over from other donors' samples. This chain connects TRBV6-1 to TRBJ1-1; D not resolved. Sample: memory CD4+ T cells from PBMCs. Subset given: CD45RA-negative fraction. The CDR3 DNA follows: TGTGCCAGCAGACCCGAGACACCTTACACTGAAGCTTTCTTT. This encodes CASRPETPYTEAFF.